The rows below give T cell receptor beta chains drawn from one sample of a study of T cells in narcolepsy. The data were produced by immunoSEQ multiplex PCR, yet TCRdb's version contains in-frame clones alone and is incomplete. The sample holds under 30,000 clones, around 78% seen once. Specimen: CD45RA- memory CD4+ T cells from PBMCs. The receptors were gathered from a human donor with narcolepsy. The CDR3 runs from the conserved cysteine through the conserved F or W. D genes are given only for firm matches. A row's size may be missing; if present it is once, few, many or a size class.

>.|.|TRBV4-1|15|TRBJ1-3
CASSRVQGSGNTIYF
TGCGCCAGCAGCCGAGTTCAGGGCTCTGGAAACACCATATATTTT
>.|.|TRBV5-3|11|TRBJ1-2
CARSFGEGYTF
TGTGCCAGAAGCTTTGGGGAGGGCTACACCTTC
>.|.|TRBV5-1|16|TRBJ1-4
CASSLAGGATNEKLFF
TGCGCCAGCAGCTTGGCCGGGGGAGCAACTAATGAAAAACTGTTTTTT
>.|.|TRBV14|14|TRBJ2-1
CASSPSSVYNEQFF
TGTGCCAGCAGTCCTTCGTCCGTTTACAATGAGCAGTTCTTC
>.|TRBD1|TRBV5-5|15|TRBJ1-1
CASSTSGTGSTEAFF
TGTGCCAGCAGCACCTCCGGGACAGGGAGTACTGAAGCTTTCTTT
>.|TRBD1|TRBV6-4|15|TRBJ1-6
CASSDGQGYNSPLHF
TGTGCCAGCAGTGACGGACAGGGTTATAATTCACCCCTCCACTTT
>few|TRBD2|TRBV7-2|15|TRBJ2-7
CASSLGGGKGYEQYF
TGTGCCAGCAGCTTAGGCGGGGGAAAGGGGTACGAGCAGTACTTC
>.|.|TRBV7-8|14|TRBJ1-2
CASSLRLTLWGYTF
TGTGCCAGCAGCTTGAGGCTAACGCTCTGGGGCTACACCTTC
>.|.|TRBV4-2|14|TRBJ2-1
CASSQVDAGAEQFF
TGTGCCAGCAGCCAAGTCGATGCAGGGGCTGAGCAGTTCTTC
>.|.|TRBV4-2|15|TRBJ2-1
CASSPGQLIRGEQFF
TGTGCCAGCAGCCCCGGACAGCTGATACGTGGTGAGCAGTTCTTC
>.|.|TRBV11-2|15|TRBJ1-5
CASSFGRGLGQPQHF
TGTGCCAGCAGCTTCGGTAGGGGCTTGGGTCAGCCCCAGCATTTT
>.|.|TRBV5-6|17|TRBJ1-5
CASTLFTGGEGNQPQHF
TGTGCCAGCACCCTGTTTACGGGGGGCGAAGGCAATCAGCCCCAGCATTTT
>.|TRBD1|TRBV6-5|13|TRBJ1-5
CASRKTGEQPQHF
TGTGCCAGCAGAAAGACAGGGGAGCAGCCCCAGCATTTT
>.|.|TRBV12-5|15|TRBJ2-3
CASGGWGWSTDTQYF
TGTGCTAGTGGCGGTTGGGGGTGGAGCACAGATACGCAGTATTTT
>.|TRBD2|TRBV10-3|14|TRBJ2-7
CAIATSGGMREQYF
TGTGCCATCGCAACTAGCGGGGGGATGCGCGAGCAGTACTTC
>.|.|TRBV19|15|TRBJ1-5
CASSIGMGGGQPQHF
TGTGCCAGTAGTATAGGTATGGGGGGGGGTCAGCCCCAGCATTTT
>.|.|TRBV6-5|14|TRBJ2-7
CASRQIQGYDEQYF
TGTGCCAGCAGACAAATTCAGGGGTACGACGAGCAGTACTTC
>.|.|TRBV4-3|15|TRBJ2-6
CASSQDSSGANVLTF
TGCGCCAGCAGCCAAGATAGCTCTGGGGCCAACGTCCTGACTTTC
>.|.|TRBV19|13|TRBJ1-1
CASSTDLNTEAFF
TGTGCCAGTAGTACCGACTTGAACACTGAAGCTTTCTTT
>.|.|TRBV10-1|16|TRBJ2-1
CASSESRGKEGNEQFF
TGCGCCAGCAGTGAGTCACGGGGGAAGGAGGGCAATGAGCAGTTCTTC
>.|.|TRBV7-9|15|TRBJ2-3
CASSLGGSFTDTQYF
TGTGCCAGCAGCTTAGGCGGGTCTTTCACAGATACGCAGTATTTT
>.|.|TRBV7-2|13|TRBJ1-3
CASVGRLPPTIYF
TGTGCCAGCGTGGGACGACTGCCCCCCACCATATATTTT
>.|TRBD1|TRBV29-1|11|TRBJ2-7
CSVQQGAEQYF
TGCAGCGTGCAACAGGGGGCCGAGCAGTACTTC
>.|.|TRBV6-5|12|TRBJ2-7
CASKTGTYEQYF
TGTGCCAGTAAAACAGGGACCTACGAGCAGTACTTC
>.|TRBD1|TRBV6-1|13|TRBJ1-2
CASSETGYYGYTF
TGTGCCAGCAGTGAGACAGGGTACTATGGCTACACCTTC
>.|.|TRBV10-3|15|TRBJ2-7
CAISDVRGRTYEQYF
TGTGCCATCAGTGATGTGAGAGGAAGGACCTACGAGCAGTACTTC
>.|TRBD2|TRBV11-2|16|TRBJ2-1
CASSPQGLAGADEQFF
TGTGCCAGCAGCCCCCAGGGACTAGCGGGTGCCGATGAGCAGTTCTTC
>.|TRBD2|TRBV19|16|TRBJ2-5
CASSIKLAGSKETQYF
TGTGCCAGTAGTATAAAACTAGCGGGGTCTAAAGAGACCCAGTACTTC
>.|.|TRBV30|14|TRBJ1-4
CAWGGDRLGEKLFF
TGTGCCTGGGGTGGTGACAGGTTGGGCGAAAAACTGTTTTTT
>.|TRBD1|TRBV9|14|TRBJ2-2
CASSGLDRVGELFF
TGTGCCAGCAGCGGATTAGACAGGGTAGGGGAGCTGTTTTTT
>.|TRBD1|TRBV5-6|15|TRBJ1-3
CASRRDRGPGNTIYF
TGTGCCAGCAGGCGGGACAGGGGGCCCGGAAACACCATATATTTT
>.|TRBD1|TRBV11-3|15|TRBJ2-7
CASSRTGTGGVEQYF
TGTGCCAGCAGCCGCACCGGGACAGGGGGTGTCGAGCAGTACTTC
>.|.|TRBV7-3|15|TRBJ2-1
CASSLRTAIYNEQFF
TGTGCCAGCAGCTTAAGGACAGCGATATACAATGAGCAGTTCTTC
>.|TRBD1|TRBV2|14|TRBJ2-2
CASSLGQHTGELFF
TGTGCCAGCAGTCTGGGACAGCACACCGGGGAGCTGTTTTTT
>.|.|TRBV14|17|TRBJ1-6
CASSQGRLGTYNSPLHF
TGTGCCAGCAGCCAAGGGAGGTTAGGAACCTATAATTCACCCCTCCACTTT
>.|.|TRBV11-2|17|TRBJ2-7
CASSLGTTGTSSYEQYF
TGTGCCAGCAGCTTAGGTACCACAGGGACGAGCTCCTACGAGCAGTACTTC
>.|TRBD2|TRBV18|15|TRBJ2-1
CASSPPSGGHNEQFF
TGTGCCAGCTCACCACCTAGCGGGGGACACAATGAGCAGTTCTTC
>.|.|TRBV29-1|12|TRBJ2-1
CSVEQDYNEQFF
TGCAGCGTTGAACAGGATTACAATGAGCAGTTCTTC
>.|.|TRBV6-5|13|TRBJ1-5
CASTRSRGQPQHF
TGTGCCAGCACCCGGTCAAGGGGTCAGCCCCAGCATTTT
>few|.|TRBV2|14|TRBJ1-4
CASNWESGVEKLFF
TGTGCCAGTAACTGGGAATCGGGGGTTGAAAAACTGTTTTTT
>.|.|TRBV19|13|TRBJ1-1
CASSQTMNTEAFF
TGTGCCAGTAGTCAGACGATGAACACTGAAGCTTTCTTT
>.|.|TRBV6-1|15|TRBJ1-3
CASSVVGSSGNTIYF
TGTGCCAGCAGTGTTGTGGGGAGCTCTGGAAACACCATATATTTT
>.|TRBD1|TRBV5-6|15|TRBJ2-5
CASSANPGGEETQYF
TGTGCCAGCAGCGCTAACCCAGGGGGAGAAGAGACCCAGTACTTC
>.|TRBD2|TRBV15|18|TRBJ2-2
CATSRPGLAGLNTGELFF
TGTGCCACCAGCAGACCTGGACTAGCGGGCCTTAACACCGGGGAGCTGTTTTTT
>.|.|TRBV5-1|16|TRBJ1-2
CASSLDFWEGAYGYTF
TGCGCCAGCAGCTTGGATTTTTGGGAAGGGGCATATGGCTACACCTTC
>.|.|TRBV19|18|TRBJ1-4
CASSIGPTAGKANEKLFF
TGTGCCAGTAGTATCGGGCCAACAGCAGGGAAAGCTAATGAAAAACTGTTTTTT
>.|.|TRBV19|13|TRBJ1-4
CASRSTGGEKLFF
TGTGCCAGTAGAAGTACAGGAGGTGAAAAACTGTTTTTT
>.|.|TRBV11-3|12|TRBJ2-5
CASSRDFGTQYF
TGTGCCAGCAGCCGGGATTTTGGGACCCAGTACTTC
>.|.|TRBV5-1|12|TRBJ2-3
CASSLGADTQYF
TGCGCCAGCAGCTTGGGAGCAGATACGCAGTATTTT
>.|TRBD1|TRBV5-4|15|TRBJ2-3
CASRQTGQGADTQYF
TGTGCCAGCAGGCAGACGGGACAGGGGGCAGATACGCAGTATTTT
>.|.|TRBV7-2|13|TRBJ2-6
CASSPGGANVLTF
TGTGCCAGCAGCCCGGGGGGGGCCAACGTCCTGACTTTC
>.|.|TRBV6-1|13|TRBJ1-6
CASSLVRGSPLHF
TGTGCCAGCAGTTTAGTCAGGGGCTCACCCCTCCACTTT
>.|TRBD2|TRBV11-1|13|TRBJ2-7
CASSPQEREEQYF
TGTGCCAGCAGCCCCCAGGAGCGGGAAGAGCAGTACTTC
>.|.|TRBV6-6|12|TRBJ1-6
CASTSGDSPLHF
TGTGCCAGCACCTCCGGGGATTCACCCCTCCACTTT